Presented here are 3 T cell receptor beta chains from one specimen sequenced in a study of T cell changes during pregnancy in multiple sclerosis. The method was immunoSEQ multiplex PCR; TCRdb's version includes in-frame clones alone and lacks a portion of them. The sample includes 25,000 to 35,000 clones, 85% to 90% of them seen just once. The input for sequencing was CD8+ T cells from peripheral blood mononuclear cells, taken in the second trimester of pregnancy. The receptors here all came from a female donor with multiple sclerosis, enrolled in a pregnancy study.

The chain couples TRBV29-1 to TRBJ2-7; tentatively, D is TRBD2 (6 bases). CDR1 and CDR2 from the germline V gene are SQVTM and ANQGSEA. The CDR3 has 14 residues. The germline V and J ends were trimmed by 4 bases and 2 bases, with 15 bases remaining between them. The CDR3 DNA reads as TGCAGCGTTGGGTGGCAGGGACTTCCCTACGAGCAGTACTTC. This codes for CSVGWQGLPYEQYF.

The gene calls are TRBV28 and TRBJ2-3; D is unclear. V dropped 1 base and J dropped 0 bases, with 8 bases sitting between them. This CDR3 comprises 15 residues. Germline V gene data show CDR1 as MDHEN and CDR2 as SYDVKM. CDR3 in DNA: TGTGCCAGCAGTTTATCTTTCTTGAGCACAGATACGCAGTATTTT. Translated: CASSLSFLSTDTQYF.

The chain carries TRBV5-1 and TRBJ2-1; 11 bases line up with TRBD2. The CDR3 runs 16 residues. CDR1 and CDR2 (germline): SGHRS, YFSETQ. Trimming removed 5 bases from V and 6 bases from J; junction bases left unmatched: 10. CDR3 sequence: CASRRPLAGGPNEQFF. The CDR3 nucleotides read TGCGCCAGCAGGCGTCCTCTAGCGGGGGGCCCCAATGAGCAGTTCTTC.